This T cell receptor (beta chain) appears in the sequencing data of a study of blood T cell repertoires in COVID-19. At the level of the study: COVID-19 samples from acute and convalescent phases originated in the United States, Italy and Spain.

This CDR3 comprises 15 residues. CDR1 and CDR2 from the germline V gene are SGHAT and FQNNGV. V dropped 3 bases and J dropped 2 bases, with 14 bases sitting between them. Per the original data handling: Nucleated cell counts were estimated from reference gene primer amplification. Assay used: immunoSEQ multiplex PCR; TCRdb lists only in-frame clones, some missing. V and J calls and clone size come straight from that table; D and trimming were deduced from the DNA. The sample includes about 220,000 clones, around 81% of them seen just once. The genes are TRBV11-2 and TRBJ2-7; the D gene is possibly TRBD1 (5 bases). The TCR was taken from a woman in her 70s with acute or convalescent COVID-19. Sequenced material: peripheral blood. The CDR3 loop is CASSFAVGAPYEQYV. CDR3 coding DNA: TGTGCCAGCAGCTTTGCGGTAGGGGCCCCCTACGAGCAGTACGTC.